One and the same sample provided the 27 T cell receptor beta chains below, sequenced in a study of T cell changes during pregnancy in multiple sclerosis (dated by TCRdb to between 2019 and 2020). The protocol used for the library was the immunoSEQ multiplex PCR assay. Imported from immuneACCESS, the table was reduced by TCRdb to in-frame sequences with V and J called. These copies leave out some clones; in studies compared against another copy, an unresolved V gene accounts for under half, and the cause of the remainder is not known. The sample includes about 92,000 clones, with about 92% observed a single time. The ten largest clones represent roughly 1.4% of the sample. Source: peripheral blood, taken in the first trimester of pregnancy. The receptors stem from a female donor with multiple sclerosis, enrolled in a pregnancy study.

This clone was counted between two and nine times. This rearrangement joins TRBV6-1 to TRBJ2-2, with 7 bases aligning to TRBD1. Trimming cost V 10 bases and J 2 bases; bases outside gene matches: 7. The CDR3 totals 14 residues. The V gene's germline CDR1 is MNHNS and CDR2 SASEGT. The CDR3 sequence: CAITGTDNTGELFF. CDR3 sequence (DNA): TGTGCCATCACCGGGACAGATAACACCGGGGAGCTGTTTTTT.

The gene calls are TRBV4-1 and TRBJ2-7, with 7 bases matching TRBD1. Germline assignment: CDR1 MGHRA and CDR2 YSYEKL. The CDR3 extends over 16 amino acids. With V trimmed by 1 base and J by 2 bases, 8 bases remained unmatched. In nucleotides, the CDR3 is TGCGCCAGCAGCCAAGGACAGGGTCTCCTTACCTACGAGCAGTACTTC. It specifies CASSQGQGLLTYEQYF.

The chain links TRBV4-1 to TRBJ2-1; 10 bases fit TRBD2. The CDR3 is 17 residues long. Germline values: CDR1 MGHRA, CDR2 YSYEKL. V gave up 0 bases and J gave up 8 bases; unmatched junction bases: 10. The CDR3 region is CASSQDPPSGSRYEQFF. CDR3 DNA: TGCGCCAGCAGCCAAGATCCGCCTAGCGGGAGTAGGTATGAGCAGTTCTTC.

J is TRBJ2-7 and V is TRBV19; no clear D gene. V lost 1 base and J 1 base, leaving 5 bases between the germline ends. Germline assignment: CDR1 LNHDA and CDR2 SQIVND (reference sequence). This CDR3 spans 13 amino acids. The CDR3 sequence is CASSIGGSYEQYF. In DNA form, the CDR3 reads TGTGCCAGTAGTATAGGAGGTTCCTACGAGCAGTACTTC.

The chain joins TRBV7-8 to TRBJ2-3, with 7 bases matching TRBD2. The CDR3 totals 15 residues. V lost 1 base and J lost 3; bases outside the gene matches: 4. Per the germline V gene, CDR1 is SGHVS and CDR2 is FQNEAQ. The CDR3 nucleotides read TGTGCCAGCAGCTTAGGGGGGGGGACTACAGATACGCAGTATTTT. It encodes CASSLGGGTTDTQYF.

The chain combines TRBV7-8 with TRBJ1-2; TRBD1 is a possible D gene (6 bases). The CDR3 is 14 residues long. Germline CDR1 reads SGHVS; CDR2 reads FQNEAQ. Trimming removed 0 bases from V and 13 bases from J, with 18 bases in between. The CDR3 loop is CASSLALGDMLSTF. For the CDR3, the DNA is TGTGCCAGCAGCTTAGCACTCGGGGACATGCTTTCCACCTTC.

The rearrangement uses TRBV9 and TRBJ2-7; D is possibly TRBD2 (6 bases). This CDR3 is 15 amino acids long. Germline V gene sequence: CDR1 SGDLS, CDR2 YYNGEE. V was trimmed by 0 bases and J by 0 bases, leaving 10 bases between them. The CDR3 is CASSVDLASSYEQYF. CDR3 coding DNA: TGTGCCAGCAGCGTAGATCTAGCGAGCTCCTACGAGCAGTACTTC.

The CDR3 DNA is TGTGCCAGCAGCCCGTCCAGCGGGACTATCGGTTGGGAGCAGTTCTTC. Its protein is CASSPSSGTIGWEQFF. V gene TRBV4-2 combines with J gene TRBJ2-1; 7 positions match TRBD2. CDR1 and CDR2 from the germline V gene are LGHNA and YNFKEQ. The CDR3 spans 16 residues. The V and J ends lost 4 bases and 10 bases, in that order; junction bases with no gene match: 16.

This chain connects TRBV11-3 to TRBJ2-1; 12 bases are a match to TRBD2. J gave up 4 bases and V 0 bases, and 7 bases lay outside the gene matches. The CDR3 loop spans 18 amino acids. In germline, CDR1 is SGHNT, CDR2 YENEEA. The chain's CDR3 is CASSLDPTSGSTYNEQFF. CDR3 coding DNA: TGTGCCAGCAGCTTAGACCCGACTAGCGGGAGTACTTACAATGAGCAGTTCTTC.

The V call is TRBV11-2, the J call TRBJ1-1; D not certain. CDR3 size: 11 residues. CDR1 is SGHAT, CDR2 FQNNGV, per germline. Trimming shortened V by 4 bases and J by 8 bases, and 8 bases separated the two germline ends. The CDR3 DNA follows: TGTGCCAGCAGCTCAATCGGGGAAGCTTTCTTT. This gives the protein CASSSIGEAFF.

The chain combines TRBV1 with TRBJ1-5; the table's TRBD1 call for D was not verified on the DNA. TRBV1 represents a pseudogene. The CDR3 is 15 amino acids. As DNA, the CDR3 is TGCACCAGCAGCTATCACCTAGGCAGGGTGAGTCCCCAGCATTTT. It specifies CTSSYHLGRVSPQHF.

The V and J genes are TRBV19 and TRBJ2-7; D perhaps matches TRBD2 (7 bases). This CDR3 has 14 amino acids. Germline loops: CDR1 LNHDA, CDR2 SQIVND (reference sequence). Trimming cost V 5 bases and J 3 bases, with 14 bases left between them. CDR3 coding DNA: TGTGCCAGTAGTTCTAGCGGAGGGGGCTACGAGCAGTACTTC. The encoded protein is CASSSSGGGYEQYF.

The chain joins TRBV7-9 to TRBJ1-1, with D possibly matching TRBD1 (6 bases). Germline lookup yields CDR1 SEHNR and CDR2 FQNEAQ (reference sequence). V was clipped by 2 bases and J by 0 bases, with 16 bases between them. CDR3 length: 17 residues. CDR3 DNA: TGTGCCAGCAGCTTACCACAACAGGGATTTATGAACACTGAAGCTTTCTTT. Amino acid sequence: CASSLPQQGFMNTEAFF.

This chain uses TRBV27 with TRBJ2-7; tentatively, D is TRBD1 (6 bases). Per the germline V gene, CDR1 is MNHEY and CDR2 is SMNVEV (reference sequence). V was pared by 9 bases and J by 6 bases, with 24 bases between. CDR3 length: 15 amino acids. In DNA, the CDR3 is TGTGCCAGAACAAATCCTGGGCAGGGGAACGGCGAGCAGTACTTC. It codes for CARTNPGQGNGEQYF.

The rearrangement joins TRBV7-6 to TRBJ1-1, with D perhaps matching TRBD1 (6 bases). V lost 5 bases and J 3 bases, leaving 22 bases between the germline ends. Per the germline V gene, CDR1 is SGHVS and CDR2 is FNYEAQ. The CDR3 contains 17 residues. The DNA for the CDR3 is TGTGCCAGCAGCCCCCGACAGGACCAAGGAGAACACACTGAAGCTTTCTTT. This translates into CASSPRQDQGEHTEAFF. Together with reference TRBV7-6 and TRBJ1-1, the CDR3 gives the full variable domain: GAGVSQSPRYKVTKRGQDVALRCDPISGHVSLYWYRQALGQGPEFLTYFNYEAQQDKSGLPNDRFSAERPEGSISTLTIQRTEQRDSAMYRCASSPRQDQGEHTEAFFGQGTRLTVV.

V usage is TRBV18 and J usage is TRBJ2-3, with 8 bases aligning to TRBD1. CDR3 length: 16 residues. From germline, CDR1 is KGHSH and CDR2 LQKENI. Trimming took 5 bases from V and 0 from J; bases not matched to a gene: 7. CDR3 sequence reads: CASSSQGARSTDTQYF. The CDR3 DNA reads as TGTGCCAGCTCATCCCAGGGGGCGCGTAGCACAGATACGCAGTATTTT.

The chain recombines TRBV15 with TRBJ2-1, with TRBD1 as a possible D gene (5 bases). Looked up from germline, CDR1 is LNHNV and CDR2 is YYDKDF (reference sequence). V lost 2 bases, J lost 9 bases, and 14 bases lay in between. The CDR3 length is 14 residues. The CDR3 DNA reads TGTGCCACCAGCAGATCTCTAGGGGTGAGTGAGCAGTTCTTC. This gives the protein CATSRSLGVSEQFF.

The J gene is TRBJ2-5, the V gene TRBV5-1; possibly TRBD2 for D (6 bases). This CDR3 has 16 residues. The V gene lost 0 bases and the J gene lost 1 base, with 13 bases spanning the gap. Germline V lookup: CDR1 SGHRS, CDR2 YFSETQ. The chain's CDR3 is CASSLAVGTAQETQYF. DNA for the CDR3: TGCGCCAGCAGCTTGGCCGTGGGGACTGCCCAAGAGACCCAGTACTTC.

Here the CDR3 reads CASSSGGLYEQYF. Written as DNA, the CDR3 is TGTGCCAGCAGCTCGGGGGGTCTTTACGAGCAGTACTTC. The chain has TRBV11-2 and TRBJ2-7; 7 positions match TRBD2. J lost 4 bases, V lost 4 bases, and 4 bases had no gene match. This CDR3 is built from 13 residues. Germline V gene data show CDR1 as SGHAT and CDR2 as FQNNGV.

This clone was picked up one time. This chain uses TRBV7-2 with TRBJ2-7, with D unclear. Trimming took off 2 bases at V and 7 bases at J, with 15 bases between the two ends. Germline V gene sequence: CDR1 SGHTA, CDR2 FQGNSA. The CDR3 length is 14 residues. For the CDR3, the DNA is TGTGCCAGCAGCTTAAACCCCGCCGGAGTGGAGCAGTACTTC. Protein product: CASSLNPAGVEQYF.

The V call is TRBV7-9, the J call TRBJ2-7; D might be TRBD1 (5 bases). This CDR3 has 14 residues. Germline CDR1 reads SEHNR; CDR2 reads FQNEAQ (reference sequence). Trimming left V 7 bases short and J 2 bases short, with 15 bases between. The CDR3 reads CASTVLGQPYEQYF. Here the CDR3 DNA reads TGTGCCAGCACCGTCCTCGGACAACCCTACGAGCAGTACTTC.

This chain connects TRBV19 to TRBJ2-2, with a possible D match to TRBD2 (6 bases). CDR1 is LNHDA and CDR2 is SQIVND in the germline V gene (reference sequence). This CDR3 spans 16 amino acids. With 1 base removed from V and 4 bases from J, the gap between germline ends came to 13 bases. The CDR3 loop is CASSIVGRRGTGELFF. For the CDR3, the DNA is TGTGCCAGTAGTATAGTTGGGCGGAGGGGCACCGGGGAGCTGTTTTTT.

This clone was found once. The V call is TRBV4-3, the J call TRBJ1-2, with TRBD1 as a possible D gene (5 bases). Germline V CDR1 and CDR2: LGHNA, YSLEER. The V end was cut by 10 bases, the J end by 0 bases, with 9 bases between. The CDR3 runs 12 residues. For the CDR3, the DNA is TGCGCCACGCAGGGTACTAACTATGGCTACACCTTC. It translates to CATQGTNYGYTF.

The chain carries TRBV18 and TRBJ2-7; D is undetermined. CDR1 and CDR2 from the germline V gene are KGHSH and LQKENI. This CDR3 is built from 12 residues. With 3 bases removed from V and 0 bases from J, the gap between germline ends came to 3 bases. The CDR3 spells CASSPHSYEQYF. The CDR3, as DNA: TGTGCCAGCTCACCCCACTCCTACGAGCAGTACTTC.

V gene TRBV5-8 combines with J gene TRBJ2-7, with no clear D. Trimming shortened V by 4 bases and J by 3 bases, and 11 bases separated the two germline ends. CDR1 and CDR2 (germline): SGHTS, YDEGEE. The CDR3 is made up of 13 amino acids. The CDR3 bases are TGTGCCAGCAGCCCCCCTCCGAGCTACGAGCAGTACTTC. This gives the protein CASSPPPSYEQYF.

This chain uses TRBV6-5 with TRBJ1-2, with a possible D match to TRBD1 (5 bases). CDR1 is MNHEY and CDR2 is SVGAGI in the germline V gene. V dropped 10 bases and J dropped 8 bases, with 14 bases sitting between them. The CDR3 runs to 11 residues. This CDR3 reads CATSTVGGYTF. The DNA for the CDR3 is TGTGCCACCTCGACAGTCGGAGGCTACACCTTC.

The genes are TRBV27 and TRBJ2-3, with TRBD2 matching 8 bases. Germline-derived CDR1 and CDR2 are MNHEY and SMNVEV (reference sequence). The trim removed 8 bases at V and 0 bases at J, leaving 7 bases unmatched. The CDR3 sequence is 15 residues long. The CDR3 DNA follows: TGTGCCAGCGGGGTACTAGCGGCAAGCACAGATACGCAGTATTTT. The encoded protein is CASGVLAASTDTQYF.